Listed here are 21 T cell receptor beta chains from one sample, sequenced in a study of T-cell memory formation after mild COVID-19. TCRdb passed the 5' RACE reads through MiXCR, listing each CDR3 protein once. The sample carries 250,000 to 350,000 distinct CDR3 sequences, roughly an eighth recorded once. The specimen sequenced was PBMCs or a T cell subset sorted from them (not recorded which). The receptors derive from a man between 18 and 29 years old who had mild COVID-19 (a few samples of this study predate the infection). Cell type and time point are not known.

This clonotype occurred a few times. The chain joins TRBV10-3 to TRBJ2-2; D unclear. Looked up from germline, CDR1 is ENHRY and CDR2 is SYGVKD. The ends were cut back, 0 bases at V and 4 bases at J, with 12 bases in the middle. The CDR3 runs to 16 residues. CDR3 amino acids: CAISESILDLTGELFF. For the CDR3, the DNA is TGTGCCATCAGTGAGTCTATTTTAGATCTCACCGGGGAGCTGTTTTTT.

A few counts support this clonotype. V gene TRBV29-1 combines with J gene TRBJ1-1; TRBD1 agrees at 8 bases. The CDR3 spans 13 residues. Germline loops: CDR1 SQVTM, CDR2 ANQGSEA. The V and J ends lost 3 bases and 6 bases, in that order; junction bases with no gene match: 6. The CDR3 loop is CSVERTGPAEAFF. The CDR3 DNA reads as TGCAGCGTTGAGAGGACAGGGCCTGCTGAAGCTTTCTTT.

This clonotype was counted between two and nine times. The V call is TRBV6-5, the J call TRBJ1-2; the D is unclear. Germline CDR1 reads MNHEY; CDR2 reads SVGAGI. The CDR3 spans 14 residues. V lost 0 bases, J lost 9 bases, and 14 bases lay in between. This CDR3 reads CASSYSSTRGSYTF. CDR3 bases: TGTGCCAGCAGTTACTCAAGCACTCGTGGGAGCTACACCTTC.

The table lists this clonotype with a few counts. The V call is TRBV12-3 or TRBV12-4, the J call TRBJ2-3; perhaps TRBD1 as D (5 bases). The CDR3 extends over 15 amino acids. The V end was cut by 7 bases, the J end by 1 base, with 15 bases between. The CDR3 protein is CASTPGWGRTDTQYF. CDR3 in DNA: TGTGCCAGCACCCCAGGGTGGGGTCGCACAGATACGCAGTATTTT.

This clonotype was counted a few times. The genes are TRBV14 and TRBJ2-1; D not resolved. This CDR3 is 14 amino acids long. Trimming took off 8 bases at V and 4 bases at J, with 15 bases between the two ends. Looked up from germline, CDR1 is SGHDN and CDR2 is FVKESK. CDR3 bases: TGTGCCAGCTCCCAATCCTCGGTTTACAATGAGCAGTTCTTC. This gives the protein CASSQSSVYNEQFF.

The gene calls are TRBV27 and TRBJ1-6, with D perhaps matching TRBD1 (6 bases). Germline V CDR1 and CDR2: MNHEY, SMNVEV (reference sequence). Trimming left V 5 bases short and J 1 base short, with 15 bases between. CDR3 size: 17 residues. CDR3: CASSPSGRGSYNSPLHF. CDR3 sequence (DNA): TGTGCCAGCAGTCCCTCCGGAAGGGGGTCCTATAATTCACCCCTCCACTTT.

The V and J genes are TRBV7-9 and TRBJ1-6; D unresolved. Germline V gene data show CDR1 as SEHNR and CDR2 as FQNEAQ (reference sequence). Trimming removed 2 bases at V and 8 bases at J, with 10 bases between. This CDR3 has 14 amino acids. The DNA of the CDR3 is TGTGCCAGCAGCTTACACAGCGGGGATTCACCCCTCCACTTT. Protein sequence: CASSLHSGDSPLHF.

The J gene is TRBJ1-1, the V gene TRBV6-2 or TRBV6-3; 7 positions match TRBD1. The CDR3 runs 13 residues. Germline loops: CDR1 MNHEY, CDR2 SVGEGT. Losses at the gene ends were 5 bases for V and 6 bases for J; bases not matched to a gene: 6. The CDR3 bases are TGTGCCAGCAGTAGCGACAGGGCCGCTGAAGCTTTCTTT. It is translated as CASSSDRAAEAFF.

This clonotype showed up many times. The chain is built from TRBV29-1 and TRBJ1-2; D is perhaps TRBD1 (6 bases). Germline V gene data show CDR1 as SQVTM and CDR2 as ANQGSEA. This CDR3 has 13 residues. V lost 6 bases, J lost 3 bases, and 14 bases lay in between. The CDR3, as DNA: TGCAGCGTCCCTTCCAGGGGCGACTATGGCTACACCTTC. Translating gives CSVPSRGDYGYTF.

V is TRBV24-1 and J is TRBJ2-3, with 11 bases matching TRBD1. The CDR3 has 18 residues. CDR1 and CDR2 from the germline V gene are KGHDR and SFDVKD. J lost 4 bases, V lost 5 bases, and 13 bases had no gene match. Written as DNA, the CDR3 is TGTGCCACCAGTGTCGCAGACGGACAGGGGGCTGAGTCAGATACGCAGTATTTT. It encodes CATSVADGQGAESDTQYF.

V and J are TRBV7-3 and TRBJ2-1; 7 bases are a match to TRBD1. The J segment lost 8 bases and the V segment lost 4 bases, leaving 5 bases of the junction unmatched. The length of the CDR3 is 13 residues. CDR1 and CDR2 from the germline V gene are SGHTA and FQGTGA. CDR3 residues: CASSWYRGYEQFF. In DNA form, the CDR3 reads TGTGCCAGCAGCTGGTACAGGGGCTATGAGCAGTTCTTC.

This chain links TRBV7-2 with TRBJ2-1; 8 bases align to TRBD2. The CDR3 consists of 15 residues. Germline assignment: CDR1 SGHTA and CDR2 FQGNSA. J lost 3 bases, V lost 6 bases, and 7 bases had no gene match. CDR3 in amino acids: CASSQSGGVYNEQFF. The CDR3 DNA is TGTGCCAGCAGTCAAAGCGGGGGCGTCTACAATGAGCAGTTCTTC.

A few counts support this clonotype. This chain uses TRBV11-3 with TRBJ2-1, with a tentative D call TRBD1 (6 bases). The CDR3 covers 13 residues. Germline assignment: CDR1 SGHNT and CDR2 YENEEA. V was pared by 5 bases and J by 10 bases, with 15 bases between. The DNA of the CDR3 is TGTGCCAGCAGCCCAACCTCCGGGACAGAGCAGTTCTTC. Amino acid sequence: CASSPTSGTEQFF.

This clonotype was observed a few times. The rearrangement uses TRBV6-2 or TRBV6-3 and TRBJ2-7, with TRBD1 matching over 8 bases. This CDR3 spans 15 amino acids. The V gene end was trimmed by 3 bases and the J gene end by 3 bases; junction bases not matched to a gene: 7. Germline V CDR1 and CDR2: MNHEY, SVGEGT. The CDR3 spells CASSYRPGQDYEQYV. The CDR3 coding sequence is TGTGCCAGCAGTTATCGACCGGGACAGGACTACGAGCAGTACGTC.

The chain combines TRBV4-3 with TRBJ1-1; D is perhaps TRBD1 (6 bases). The CDR3 covers 14 residues. Germline V lookup: CDR1 LGHNA, CDR2 YSLEER. V was trimmed by 8 bases and J by 1 base, leaving 14 bases between them. CDR3 bases: TGCGCCAGCGGGCGGACAGCAAAGAACACTGAAGCTTTCTTT. It codes for CASGRTAKNTEAFF.

This clonotype occurred a few times. The chain employs TRBV20-1 and TRBJ1-6; D not resolved. Per the germline V gene, CDR1 is DFQATT and CDR2 is SNEGSKA (reference sequence). CDR3 size: 13 residues. V was shortened by 3 bases and J by 7 bases, with 10 bases between the two germline ends. The CDR3 sequence: CSASEGRNSPLHF. The CDR3 nucleotides are TGCAGTGCTAGCGAAGGGAGGAATTCACCCCTCCACTTT.

V and J are TRBV12-3 or TRBV12-4 and TRBJ2-7; tentative D call: TRBD2 (6 bases). The CDR3 contains 14 residues. Trimming pared 7 bases from V and 5 bases from J, leaving 18 bases between. The CDR3 is CASTSGLSDDEQYF. Here the CDR3 DNA reads TGTGCCAGCACCTCGGGACTTTCTGACGACGAGCAGTACTTC.

V and J are TRBV7-9 and TRBJ2-1; 10 positions match TRBD2. Trimming took 5 bases from V and 8 from J; bases not matched to a gene: 9. Per the germline V gene, CDR1 is SEHNR and CDR2 is FQNEAQ (reference sequence). The CDR3 has 15 amino acids. The CDR3 region has the DNA TGTGCCAGCAGCCACAGCGGGGGGGTTCCCGATGAGCAGTTCTTC. Protein sequence: CASSHSGGVPDEQFF.

This clonotype has at least ten counts. This chain connects TRBV20-1 to TRBJ2-1; either TRBD1 or TRBD2 may supply D (6 bases each). The CDR3 sequence is 13 residues long. Germline CDR1 DFQATT, CDR2 SNEGSKA (reference sequence). Trimming shortened V by 3 bases and J by 4 bases, and 10 bases separated the two germline ends. CDR3 DNA sequence: TGCAGTGCTAGCGGGGGCTTGTACAATGAGCAGTTCTTC. Its translation is CSASGGLYNEQFF.

There are a few counts of this clonotype. This chain connects TRBV19 to TRBJ1-6, with a weak D call TRBD1 (5 bases). The V end was cut by 5 bases, the J end by 7 bases, with 12 bases between. Germline V gene lookup returns CDR1 LNHDA and CDR2 SQIVND (reference sequence). The CDR3 has 14 amino acids. CDR3 sequence: CASSFGGNNSPLHF. CDR3 in DNA: TGTGCCAGTAGTTTCGGGGGGAACAATTCACCCCTCCACTTT.

The chain carries TRBV7-2 and TRBJ1-5; tentative D call: TRBD1 (5 bases). CDR3 length: 18 amino acids. The germline V gene encodes CDR1 SGHTA and CDR2 FQGNSA. V was pared by 5 bases and J by 4 bases, with 24 bases between. In DNA, the CDR3 is TGTGCCAGCAGCGCGGGATCTTTGAGCTTGGGGCGAAATCAGCCCCAGCATTTT. Protein sequence: CASSAGSLSLGRNQPQHF.